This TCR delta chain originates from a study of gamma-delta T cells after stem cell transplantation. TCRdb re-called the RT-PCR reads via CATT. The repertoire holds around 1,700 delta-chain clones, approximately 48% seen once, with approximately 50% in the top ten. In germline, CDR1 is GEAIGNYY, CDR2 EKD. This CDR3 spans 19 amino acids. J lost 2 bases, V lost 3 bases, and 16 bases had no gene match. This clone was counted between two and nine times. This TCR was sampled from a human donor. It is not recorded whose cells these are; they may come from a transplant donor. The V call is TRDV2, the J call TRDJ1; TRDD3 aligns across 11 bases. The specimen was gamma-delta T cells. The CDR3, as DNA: TGTGCCTGTGACGCCGTTCCTATTAAACTGGGGGATAAAACCGATAAACTCATCTTT. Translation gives CACDAVPIKLGDKTDKLIF.